This T cell receptor beta chain is from a study of siplizumab effects on memory and regulatory T cells. General study findings and limits: The alloresponse seemed to draw substantially on naive T cells, which appeared more diverse than memory cells. Proliferating siplizumab-culture Tregs lacked confirmation of suppressive function. Proliferating CD4+ or CD8+ clones, roughly 80-95% of them, lacked an assignable naive or memory phenotype.

Each sample contributed about 10^5 TCR templates to the assay. Sequencing was performed with immunoSEQ multiplex PCR; in TCRdb, only in-frame clones are kept and a portion is missing. Of over 95,000 clones in the sample, about 94% were seen once. Per germline, CDR1 ENHRY and CDR2 SYGVKD. V shed 11 bases, J shed 5 bases, and the junction held 11 bases outside the gene matches. The CDR3 is made up of 14 amino acids. Points on this clone: The antigen is not known.

This chain uses TRBV10-3 with TRBJ1-1; 10 nucleotides align to TRBD1. Sequencing was carried out using non-Treg CD4+ T cells sorted from blood. The sequence was obtained from a human donor in good health. The CDR3 region has the DNA TGTGCCGCCCAGGAGGGGACAGGGGTAACTGAAGCTTTCTTT. It codes for CAAQEGTGVTEAFF.